This passage covers 15 T cell receptor beta chains from one sample sequenced in a study of cytomegalovirus exposure and HLA in healthy donors. PCR used 60 Vbeta primers and 13 Jbeta primers. Data came from immunoSEQ multiplex PCR; TCRdb stores just in-frame clones and leaves some out. The repertoire has fewer than 200,000 clones, around 82% of them found once; the top ten carry around 1%. Source material: PBMCs. The source of these receptors is a man aged 30-40 years in good health and CMV-seronegative.

This chain joins TRBV11-2 and TRBJ1-1; weak D call: TRBD1 (6 bases). CDR1 SGHAT and CDR2 FQNNGV come from the germline V gene. V shed 2 bases and J shed 8 bases, with 30 bases lying between them. This CDR3 has 19 amino acids. The CDR3 nucleotides are TGTGCCAGCAGCTTATCCCCGAGCGGGGGGCGAAAGGGCATATCAGAAGCTTTCTTT. Amino acid sequence: CASSLSPSGGRKGISEAFF. Variable domain in full (rest from reference TRBV11-2 and TRBJ1-1): EAGVAQSPRYKIIEKRQSVAFWCNPISGHATLYWYQQILGQGPKLLIQFQNNGVVDDSQLPKDRFSAERLKGVDSTLKIQPAKLEDSAVYLCASSLSPSGGRKGISEAFFGQGTRLTVV.

This clone was observed a handful of times. This chain connects TRBV5-5 to TRBJ2-7, with 9 positions matching TRBD1. With V trimmed by 0 bases and J by 5 bases, 3 bases remained unmatched. CDR1 SGHKS and CDR2 YYEKEE come from the germline V gene (reference sequence). CDR3 size: 14 residues. The CDR3 sequence is CASSLGQGVNEQYF. The CDR3 DNA follows: TGTGCCAGCAGCTTGGGACAGGGGGTGAACGAGCAGTACTTC. Drawing the rest from reference TRBV5-5 and TRBJ2-7, the complete variable domain is DAGVTQSPTHLIKTRGQQVTLRCSPISGHKSVSWYQQVLGQGPQFIFQYYEKEERGRGNFPDRFSARQFPNYSSELNVNALLLGDSALYLCASSLGQGVNEQYFGPGTRLTVT.

V gene TRBV6-6 combines with J gene TRBJ1-2; no clear D gene. Trimming took off 1 base at V and 4 bases at J, with 10 bases between the two ends. The CDR3 contains 14 residues. Germline CDR1 and CDR2: MNHNY and SVGAGI (reference sequence). DNA of the CDR3: TGTGCCAGCAGTTACTTTGAGGGTCCCTATGGCTACACCTTC. This sequence encodes CASSYFEGPYGYTF.

This clone appeared a few times. The rearrangement links TRBV6-6 to TRBJ1-5, with 8 bases that match TRBD1. The CDR3 consists of 11 residues. Germline lookup yields CDR1 MNHNY and CDR2 SVGAGI (reference sequence). Trimming took 8 bases from V and 6 from J; bases not matched to a gene: 0. CDR3: CASGQGQPQHF. The CDR3 DNA reads TGTGCCAGCGGACAGGGTCAGCCCCAGCATTTT.

The CDR3 spells CASKDRRSADTQYF. CDR3 nucleotides: TGTGCCAGCAAGGACAGGAGGAGCGCAGATACGCAGTATTTT. V and J are TRBV25-1 and TRBJ2-3; 7 bases match TRBD1. CDR3 length equals 14 residues. The V and J ends lost 7 bases and 4 bases, in that order; junction bases with no gene match: 8. Germline CDR1 is MGHDK and CDR2 is SYGVNS.

This clone has only one observation. This chain links TRBV6-5 with TRBJ1-3; D perhaps matches TRBD1 (5 bases). Germline V lookup: CDR1 MNHEY, CDR2 SVGAGI. The germline V and J ends were trimmed by 2 bases and 4 bases, with 12 bases remaining between them. This CDR3 spans 15 amino acids. The CDR3 loop reads CASSYGGAQGNTIYF. DNA of the CDR3: TGTGCCAGCAGTTACGGTGGGGCGCAAGGAAACACCATATATTTT.

The chain couples TRBV5-5 to TRBJ2-5; a possible D gene is TRBD1 (5 bases). The germline CDR1 and CDR2 sequences are SGHKS and YYEKEE (reference sequence). This CDR3 spans 12 amino acids. Trimming cost V 5 bases and J 2 bases, with 7 bases left between them. The CDR3 nucleotides are TGTGCCAGCAGGAGACAGCAAGAGACCCAGTACTTC. Its protein product is CASRRQQETQYF.

This chain joins TRBV6-6 and TRBJ1-1; D unresolved. CDR1 and CDR2 (germline): MNHNY, SVGAGI (reference sequence). The V gene lost 5 bases and the J gene lost 1 base, with 8 bases spanning the gap. This CDR3 contains 13 residues. In nucleotides, the CDR3 is TGTGCCAGCAGTCAGGTCGCGAACACTGAAGCTTTCTTT. This gives the protein CASSQVANTEAFF.

The chain is built from TRBV4-3 and TRBJ2-1; D unresolved. CDR1 LGHNA and CDR2 YSLEER come from the germline V gene. V was trimmed by 1 base and J by 3 bases, leaving 13 bases between them. The CDR3 has 16 residues. The CDR3 reads CASSQGAMGRYNEQFF. CDR3 sequence (DNA): TGCGCCAGCAGCCAAGGGGCGATGGGCCGCTACAATGAGCAGTTCTTC.

The chain has TRBV6-1 and TRBJ2-5; TRBD2 aligns across 9 bases. This CDR3 has 15 amino acids. CDR1 and CDR2 (germline): MNHNS, SASEGT. V shed 3 bases and J 5 bases; nucleotides not matched to a gene: 7. The CDR3 sequence: CASSEVAGAQETQYF. CDR3 in DNA: TGTGCCAGCAGTGAGGTAGCGGGAGCCCAGGAGACCCAGTACTTC.

The gene calls are TRBV2 and TRBJ1-1; 11 nucleotides align to TRBD1. From germline, CDR1 is SNHLY and CDR2 FYNNEI. This CDR3 contains 14 residues. The V segment lost 9 bases and the J segment 1 base; nucleotides outside the gene matches: 4. CDR3 region: CASAGQGANTEAFF. DNA for the CDR3: TGTGCCAGTGCCGGACAGGGGGCGAACACTGAAGCTTTCTTT.

This clone was seen a few times. The chain links TRBV12-5 to TRBJ1-2; 11 bases map to TRBD1. This CDR3 contains 19 residues. Germline CDR1 reads LGHNT; CDR2 reads FRNRAP. V gave up 5 bases and J gave up 5 bases; unmatched junction bases: 19. The chain's CDR3 is CASGRHLGQGAKGVYGYTF. In DNA, the CDR3 is TGTGCTAGTGGTCGCCACCTTGGACAGGGGGCTAAGGGGGTATATGGCTACACCTTC.

This clone has more than one count but fewer than ten. The chain uses TRBV5-1 and TRBJ1-3; a weak D match, TRBD1 (5 bases). CDR3 length: 18 residues. In germline, CDR1 is SGHRS, CDR2 YFSETQ. V shed 4 bases and J shed 1 base, with 21 bases lying between them. CDR3 coding DNA: TGCGCCAGCAGCCCCGCGGGGCTATCATCCCTATCTGGAAACACCATATATTTT. As protein: CASSPAGLSSLSGNTIYF.

The chain is built from TRBV5-6 and TRBJ2-5; TRBD1 is a possible D gene (6 bases). The germline V gene encodes CDR1 SGHDT and CDR2 YYEEEE. This CDR3 is built from 13 residues. V was pared by 2 bases and J by 5 bases, with 10 bases between. CDR3 sequence: CASSFRGAETQYF. CDR3 DNA: TGTGCCAGCAGCTTCAGGGGCGCGGAGACCCAGTACTTC.

J is TRBJ2-5 and V is TRBV7-9; D remains ambiguous. The ends were cut back, 1 base at V and 2 bases at J, with 8 bases in the middle. This CDR3 spans 14 amino acids. CDR1 is SEHNR, CDR2 FQNEAQ, per germline (reference sequence). The CDR3 protein is CASSLGQNQETQYF. Written as DNA, the CDR3 is TGTGCCAGCAGCTTAGGTCAGAATCAAGAGACCCAGTACTTC.